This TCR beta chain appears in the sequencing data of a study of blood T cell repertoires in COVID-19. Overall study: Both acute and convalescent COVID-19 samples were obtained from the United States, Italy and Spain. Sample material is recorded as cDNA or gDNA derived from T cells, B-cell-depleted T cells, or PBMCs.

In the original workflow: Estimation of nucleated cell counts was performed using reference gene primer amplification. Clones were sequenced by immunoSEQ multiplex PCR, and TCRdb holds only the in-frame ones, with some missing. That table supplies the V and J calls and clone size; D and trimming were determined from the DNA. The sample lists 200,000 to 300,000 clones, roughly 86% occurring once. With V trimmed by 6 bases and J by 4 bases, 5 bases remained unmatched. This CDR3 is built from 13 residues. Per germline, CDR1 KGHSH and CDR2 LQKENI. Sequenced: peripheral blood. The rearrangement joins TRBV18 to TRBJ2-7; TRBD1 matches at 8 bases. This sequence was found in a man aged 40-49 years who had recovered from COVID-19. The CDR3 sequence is CASSPGGGYEQYF. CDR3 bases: TGTGCCAGCTCCCCAGGGGGCGGATACGAGCAGTACTTC.